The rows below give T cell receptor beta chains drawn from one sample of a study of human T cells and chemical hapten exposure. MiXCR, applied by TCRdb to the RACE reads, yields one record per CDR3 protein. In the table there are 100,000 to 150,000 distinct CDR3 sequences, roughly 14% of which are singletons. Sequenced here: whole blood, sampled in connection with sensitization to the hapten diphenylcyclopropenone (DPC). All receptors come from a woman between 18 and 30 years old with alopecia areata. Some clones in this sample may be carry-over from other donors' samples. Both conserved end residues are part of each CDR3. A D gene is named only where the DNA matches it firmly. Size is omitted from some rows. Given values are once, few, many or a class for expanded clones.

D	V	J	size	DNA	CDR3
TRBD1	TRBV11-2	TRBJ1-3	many	TGTGCCAGCAGCCGTGGACAGGGCCCTGGAAACACCATATATTTT	CASSRGQGPGNTIYF
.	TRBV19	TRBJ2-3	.	TGTGCCAGTAGTCATCGTATGGGTTCGGACACAGATACGCAGTATTTT	CASSHRMGSDTDTQYF
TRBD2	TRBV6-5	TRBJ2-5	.	TGTGCCAGCAGTTACGATGGGACTATGGGGACCCAGTACTTC	CASSYDGTMGTQYF
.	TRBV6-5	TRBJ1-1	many	TGTGCCAGCAGTTACTCGACGGGTTTCGTTGGGGGTACTGAAGCTTTCTTT	CASSYSTGFVGGTEAFF
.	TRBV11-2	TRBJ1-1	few	TGTGCCAGCAGCTTAGATCCGCGGAACACTGAAGCTTTCTTT	CASSLDPRNTEAFF
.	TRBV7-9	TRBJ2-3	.	TGTGCCAGCAGCTTCCCTCCGACAGGACCCAGCACAGATACGCAGTATTTT	CASSFPPTGPSTDTQYF
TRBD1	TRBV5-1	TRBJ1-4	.	TGCGCCAGCAGCTTGTACGGGACAGGGGAAAAACTGTTTTTT	CASSLYGTGEKLFF
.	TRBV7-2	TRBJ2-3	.	TGTGCCAGCAGCTTAAGGCAGAGGCAAGGCACAGATACGCAGTATTTT	CASSLRQRQGTDTQYF
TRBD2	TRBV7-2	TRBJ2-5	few	TGTGCCAGCAGCTCTCAGACTAGCGGGGTAGAGACCCAGTACTTC	CASSSQTSGVETQYF
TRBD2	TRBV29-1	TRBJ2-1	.	TGCAGCGTCAGAAGCGGGGGGGCGATTGAGCAGTTCTTC	CSVRSGGAIEQFF
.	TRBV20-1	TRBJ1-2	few	TGCAGTGCTCCCCCGGGGGGGATCTATGGCTACACCTTC	CSAPPGGIYGYTF
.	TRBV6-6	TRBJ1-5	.	TGTGCCAGCACTACGGGAGGGATCAATCAGCCCCAGCATTTT	CASTTGGINQPQHF
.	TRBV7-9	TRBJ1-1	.	TGTGCCAGCAGCTTAGGGGGGGTGAAGAGAGGACAGAGATACACTGAAGCTTTCTTT	CASSLGGVKRGQRYTEAFF
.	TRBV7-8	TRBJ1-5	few	TGTGCCAGCAGCTTAGAACGCGGGAGCAATCAGCCCCAGCATTTT	CASSLERGSNQPQHF
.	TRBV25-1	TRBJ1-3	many	TGTGCCAGCAGTCGGCAGGCTGGAAACACCATATATTTT	CASSRQAGNTIYF
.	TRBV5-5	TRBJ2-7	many	TGTGCCAGCAGCGTAGGGACCACCTACGAGCAGTACTTC	CASSVGTTYEQYF
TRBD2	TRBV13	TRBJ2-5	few	TGTGCCAGCAGCTTACGACTAGCGGGGTACCAAGAGACCCAGTACTTC	CASSLRLAGYQETQYF
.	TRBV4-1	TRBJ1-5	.	TGCGCCAGCAGCCCCGGGGCGAGCTATAGCAATCAGCCCCAGCATTTT	CASSPGASYSNQPQHF
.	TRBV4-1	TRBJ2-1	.	TGCGCCAGCAGCCAAGTTGACCTCCTGACCTACAATGAGCAGTTCTTC	CASSQVDLLTYNEQFF
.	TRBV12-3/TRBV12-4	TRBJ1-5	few	TGTGCCAGCAGCCCGACAGCAATAAATCAGCCCCAGCATTTT	CASSPTAINQPQHF
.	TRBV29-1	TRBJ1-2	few	TGCAGCGGGACAGACGATAACTATGGCTACACCTTC	CSGTDDNYGYTF
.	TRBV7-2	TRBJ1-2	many	TGTGCCAGCAGCTGGGCTCGGACGGATTACTATGGCTACACCTTC	CASSWARTDYYGYTF
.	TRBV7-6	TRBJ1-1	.	TGTGCCAGCAGCGTAATTAACAGGCTAAACACTGAAGCTTTCTTT	CASSVINRLNTEAFF
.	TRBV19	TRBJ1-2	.	TGTGCCAGTAGTATACTGCAGGGCCATGGCTACACCTTC	CASSILQGHGYTF
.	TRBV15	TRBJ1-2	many	TGTGCCACCAGCAGAGGGGTTGAGGGGATCTATGGCTACACCTTC	CATSRGVEGIYGYTF
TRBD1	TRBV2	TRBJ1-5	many	TGTGCCAGCAGCGCGGGACAGGGTCGGCATCAGCCCCAGCATTTT	CASSAGQGRHQPQHF
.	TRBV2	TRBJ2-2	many	TGTGCCAGCAGTGTCAAGCCGTCGAACACCGGGGAGCTGTTTTTT	CASSVKPSNTGELFF
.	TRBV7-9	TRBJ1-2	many	TGTGCCAGCAGCTTAGCGCGACAAAGAATCTATGGCTACACCTTC	CASSLARQRIYGYTF
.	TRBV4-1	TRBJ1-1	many	TGCGCCAGCAGCCCGGGGACGTTGAACACTGAAGCTTTCTTT	CASSPGTLNTEAFF
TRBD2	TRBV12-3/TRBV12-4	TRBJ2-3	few	TGTGCCAGCAGTCGGACTAGCGGAAAATCTAGCACAGATACGCAGTATTTT	CASSRTSGKSSTDTQYF
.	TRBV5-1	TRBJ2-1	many	TGCGCCAGCAGCTCCTGGGGGAGCTCCTACAATGAGCAGTTCTTC	CASSSWGSSYNEQFF
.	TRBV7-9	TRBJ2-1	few	TGTGCCAGCAGCCTCGGGGCAGGGGGGGTCAATGAGCAGTTCTTC	CASSLGAGGVNEQFF
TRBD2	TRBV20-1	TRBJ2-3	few	TGCAGTGTAGCCCACCTAGCGGGGGGCTACCCTCGGGCAGATACGCAGTATTTT	CSVAHLAGGYPRADTQYF
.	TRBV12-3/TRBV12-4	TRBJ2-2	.	TGTGCCAGCAGTTTCGGGATCCCCAACACCGGGGAGCTGTTTTTT	CASSFGIPNTGELFF
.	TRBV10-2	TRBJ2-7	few	TGCGCCAGCAGTGAAGTTGTGCGGGCCTACGAGCAGTACTTC	CASSEVVRAYEQYF
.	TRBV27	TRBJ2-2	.	TGTGCCAGCAGTTTTAATAAGGGCGGGGAGCTGTTTTTT	CASSFNKGGELFF
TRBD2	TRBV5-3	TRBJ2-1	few	TGTGCCAGAAGCCCAGTCCGTTGGCCGCGCGGGGGGAGTGAGCAGTTCTTC	CARSPVRWPRGGSEQFF
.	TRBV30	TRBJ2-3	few	TGTGCCTGGAGTGTGGGCAGGTTAAGCACAGATACGCAGTATTTT	CAWSVGRLSTDTQYF
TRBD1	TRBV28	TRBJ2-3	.	TGTGCCAGCAGTTTAATCGGGACAGGGGCAGATACGCAGTATTTT	CASSLIGTGADTQYF
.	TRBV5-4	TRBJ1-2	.	TGTGCCAGCAGACCGCTGGGGGGACTCCCCCTTGACTACACCTTC	CASRPLGGLPLDYTF
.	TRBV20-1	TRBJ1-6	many	TGCAGTGCTCCAGTGAGAGATAATTCACCCCTCCACTTT	CSAPVRDNSPLHF
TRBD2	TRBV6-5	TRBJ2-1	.	TGTGCCAGCAGCGTAAGCGGGGATTCCTACAATGAGCAGTTCTTC	CASSVSGDSYNEQFF
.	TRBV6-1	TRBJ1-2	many	TGTGCCAGCAGTGAAGGCGCGGCTAACTATGGCTACACCTTC	CASSEGAANYGYTF
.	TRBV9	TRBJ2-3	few	TGTGCCAGCAGCGTAGTAACTAAAGATACGCAGTATTTT	CASSVVTKDTQYF
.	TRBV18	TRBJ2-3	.	TGTGCCAGCTCACCACCGGGGGGCGCCTACACAGATACGCAGTATTTT	CASSPPGGAYTDTQYF